This T cell receptor beta chain stems from a study of blood T cell repertoires in COVID-19. Libraries were prepared by immunoSEQ multiplex PCR; TCRdb keeps only in-frame clonotypes and omits some of them. The repertoire includes some 340,000 clones, roughly 90% of them detected once, and 3.9% sits in the top ten. Between the trimmed V and J ends, which lost 1 base and 2 bases, there was a span of 9 bases. The germline V gene encodes CDR1 MNHEY and CDR2 SMNVEV (reference sequence). There are 14 residues in the CDR3. The chain links TRBV27 to TRBJ2-7; D is undetermined. The sample consisted of PBMCs or T cells enriched from blood (not recorded which). The sequence was obtained from a woman aged 25 to 39 who had been exposed to COVID-19. The CDR3 loop is CASSLYPGTYEQYF. CDR3 DNA sequence: TGTGCCAGCAGTTTATATCCGGGTACCTACGAGCAGTACTTC.